This T cell receptor (beta chain) came from a study of shared clonotypes between healthy human individuals. On the study more broadly: Sampling drew on donors who were two women and a few men aged 18 to 49. Regarding the study as a whole: Shared clonotypes across all four donors exceeded non-shared ones in generation probability. The study's rarefaction showed incomplete sorted-subset sequencing despite large depth.

Of note for this clone: Antigen unknown.

Data came from immunoSEQ multiplex PCR; TCRdb stores just in-frame clones and leaves some out. The sample records 1 million to 1.2 million clones, approximately 80% being singletons. Germline V CDR1 and CDR2: ENHRY, SYGVKD. Trimming removed 0 bases from V and 2 bases from J, with 13 bases in between. CDR3 length equals 16 residues. Material: memory CD4+ T cells from PBMCs. Subset specified: CD45RA-negative fraction. This sequence joins TRBV10-3 and TRBJ1-2; D not resolved. The sequence came from a young man in good health. Some clones in this sample may be carry-over from other donors' samples. The CDR3 sequence: CAISESSRPGNYGYTF. CDR3 bases: TGTGCCATCAGTGAGTCCTCTAGGCCGGGGAACTATGGCTACACCTTC.